A single sample gave rise to the 23 T cell receptor beta chains below, sequenced in a study of blood T cell repertoires in COVID-19. TCRdb's table, derived via immunoSEQ multiplex PCR, lists solely in-frame clones and lacks some. The sample shows some 300,000 clones, roughly 86% of them seen only once. The sequenced sample consisted of PBMCs or T cells enriched from blood (not recorded which). The receptor source for this set is a woman aged 30 to 39 who had recovered from COVID-19.

This chain joins TRBV4-2 and TRBJ1-4, with unresolved D. V was pared by 4 bases and J by 4 bases, with 4 bases between. The CDR3 extends over 12 amino acids. Germline CDR1 is LGHNA and CDR2 is YNFKEQ. The CDR3 reads CASSLSNEKLFF. Here the CDR3 DNA reads TGTGCCAGCAGCCTGAGTAATGAAAAACTGTTTTTT.

This chain links TRBV3-1 (or the pseudogene TRBV3-2) with TRBJ1-6; D unresolved. Per the germline V gene, CDR1 is LGHDT and CDR2 is YNNKEL (reference sequence). Trimming took 1 base from V and 10 from J, leaving 14 bases between them. The CDR3 consists of 15 residues. The DNA of the CDR3 is TGTGCCAGCAGCCAAGGTTGGGCGTATGGGTCACCCCTCCACTTT. Residues: CASSQGWAYGSPLHF.

The CDR3 coding sequence is TGCAGTGCTAGTTATATCGGGGGACAGGGAAGCGCCCCAGGAGGGTCACCCCTCCACTTT. Translation: CSASYIGGQGSAPGGSPLHF. The chain uses TRBV20-1 and TRBJ1-6; 9 bases match TRBD1. The CDR3 covers 20 residues. The V and J ends lost 3 bases and 10 bases, in that order; junction bases with no gene match: 25. Germline assignment: CDR1 DFQATT and CDR2 SNEGSKA (reference sequence).

The chain is built from TRBV27 and TRBJ2-7; the match to TRBD2 covers 12 bases. The CDR3 is made up of 15 amino acids. CDR1 and CDR2 (germline): MNHEY, SMNVEV (reference sequence). V lost 4 bases and J lost 5; bases outside the gene matches: 6. The CDR3 DNA reads as TGTGCCAGCAGTTCCCGACTAGCGGGGGTAGACGAGCAGTACTTC. Protein sequence: CASSSRLAGVDEQYF.

This clone was found many times. The gene calls are TRBV9 and TRBJ2-2; 7 bases agree with TRBD2. V shed 2 bases, J shed 4 bases, and the junction held 8 bases outside the gene matches. CDR3 size: 16 residues. The germline gives CDR1 SGDLS, CDR2 YYNGEE. CDR3 bases: TGTGCCAGCAGCGTCGGGGCGGGGGATAGCACCGGGGAGCTGTTTTTT. Translated: CASSVGAGDSTGELFF. The variable domain in full, completed from reference TRBV9 and TRBJ2-2, reads DSGVTQTPKHLITATGQRVTLRCSPRSGDLSVYWYQQSLDQGLQFLIQYYNGEERAKGNILERFSAQQFPDLHSELNLSSLELGDSALYFCASSVGAGDSTGELFFGEGSRLTVL.

The chain is built from TRBV18 and TRBJ2-3; 7 bases are a match to TRBD1. Germline CDR1 and CDR2: KGHSH and LQKENI. V lost 2 bases, J lost 14 bases, and 16 bases stayed unmatched. The CDR3 sequence is 15 residues long. The CDR3 here is CASSPNIARTGPPYF. The CDR3 DNA follows: TGTGCCAGCTCACCAAATATAGCCCGGACAGGCCCGCCGTATTTT.

The genes are TRBV28 and TRBJ2-7; 7 bases map to TRBD1. The germline V gene has CDR1 MDHEN and CDR2 SYDVKM. The CDR3 loop spans 17 amino acids. The V segment lost 2 bases and the J segment 2 bases; nucleotides outside the gene matches: 12. In DNA, the CDR3 is TGTGCCAGCAGTTTACCCCTCGACAGGGTAGGGACCTACGAGCAGTACTTC. Its protein product is CASSLPLDRVGTYEQYF.

V gene TRBV23-1 combines with J gene TRBJ2-7; 7 nucleotides agree with TRBD1. TRBV23-1 is assigned to the ORF class and has an uncertain function. The CDR3 has 13 residues. Trimming cost V 3 bases and J 7 bases; bases outside gene matches: 6. The CDR3, as DNA: TGCGCCAGCAGTCACCCGGACAGGTGGGAGCAGTACTTC. Its translation: CASSHPDRWEQYF.

The chain joins TRBV5-4 to TRBJ2-1; the match to TRBD2 covers 9 bases. This CDR3 comprises 15 residues. The J segment lost 5 bases and the V segment lost 1 base, leaving 4 bases of the junction unmatched. Germline V gives CDR1 SGHNT, CDR2 YYREEE (reference sequence). This CDR3 is CASSLKREVNNEQFF. The CDR3 nucleotides read TGTGCCAGCAGCTTGAAGCGGGAGGTGAACAATGAGCAGTTCTTC.

The V gene is TRBV19, the J gene TRBJ2-7, with D tentatively TRBD1 (5 bases). Trimming shortened V by 6 bases and J by 1 base, and 16 bases separated the two germline ends. CDR1 LNHDA and CDR2 SQIVND come from the germline V gene (reference sequence). This CDR3 has 15 residues. For the CDR3, the DNA is TGTGCCAGTAGCAGGGCTCCAGCCGGTTCCTACGAGCAGTACTTC. This codes for CASSRAPAGSYEQYF.

The V gene is TRBV28, the J gene TRBJ2-2; possibly TRBD2 for D (7 bases). V was trimmed by 1 base and J by 4 bases, leaving 16 bases between them. The CDR3 is 17 amino acids. Per the germline V gene, CDR1 is MDHEN and CDR2 is SYDVKM. The CDR3: CASSLYRRRGGTGELFF. The CDR3 region has the DNA TGTGCCAGCAGTTTATACCGGCGAAGGGGGGGCACCGGGGAGCTGTTTTTT. The full variable domain, in which reference TRBV28 and TRBJ2-2 provide the parts outside the CDR3, is DVKVTQSSRYLVKRTGEKVFLECVQDMDHENMFWYRQDPGLGLRLIYFSYDVKMKEKGDIPEGYSVSREKKERFSLILESASTNQTSMYLCASSLYRRRGGTGELFFGEGSRLTVL.

J is TRBJ1-6 and V is TRBV10-3, with TRBD1 matching over 8 bases. The length of the CDR3 is 16 residues. Germline CDR1 reads ENHRY; CDR2 reads SYGVKD. The V and J ends lost 0 bases and 8 bases, in that order; junction bases with no gene match: 6. CDR3 region: CAISESSTGGDSPLHF. CDR3 in DNA: TGTGCCATCAGTGAGTCATCAACAGGGGGGGATTCACCCCTCCACTTT.

This chain uses TRBV30 with TRBJ2-2; 7 positions agree with TRBD1. The V gene end was trimmed by 0 bases and the J gene end by 3 bases; junction bases not matched to a gene: 4. The CDR3 is 15 residues long. CDR1 and CDR2 from the germline V gene are GTSNPN and SVGIG (reference sequence). CDR3 loop: CAWSVTGADTGELFF. As DNA, the CDR3 is TGTGCCTGGAGTGTAACAGGGGCGGACACCGGGGAGCTGTTTTTT.

The chain employs TRBV10-3 and TRBJ1-2; 11 bases line up with TRBD1. CDR1 ENHRY and CDR2 SYGVKD come from the germline V gene. The length of the CDR3 is 13 residues. V dropped 7 bases and J dropped 8; count of bases not matched to a gene: 6. CDR3 region: CAITEDRGRGYTF. The CDR3 DNA reads as TGTGCCATCACCGAGGACAGGGGGCGCGGCTACACCTTC.

The rearrangement uses TRBV7-2 and TRBJ2-1; 9 bases align to TRBD2. V lost 2 bases and J lost 9; bases outside the gene matches: 8. CDR1 is SGHTA, CDR2 FQGNSA, per germline. This CDR3 has 15 residues. This CDR3 reads CASSLSRRAGGEQFF. In DNA form, the CDR3 reads TGTGCCAGCAGCTTAAGTCGGAGAGCGGGGGGTGAGCAGTTCTTC.

The rearrangement links TRBV4-1 to TRBJ2-1; possible D gene TRBD1, 6 bases. CDR1 and CDR2 from the germline V gene are MGHRA and YSYEKL. Deletions cut 6 bases from V and 4 bases from J, with 16 bases between. This CDR3 spans 15 amino acids. DNA for the CDR3: TGCGCCAGCAGACCGATCGGACAGAAATACAATGAGCAGTTCTTC. Its protein is CASRPIGQKYNEQFF.

V is TRBV6-5 and J is TRBJ2-5; 11 nucleotides align to TRBD1. V lost 2 bases and J lost 2; bases outside the gene matches: 1. The germline V gene has CDR1 MNHEY and CDR2 SVGAGI. The CDR3 runs to 15 residues. The CDR3 loop is CASSYRDRGQETQYF. The CDR3 coding sequence is TGTGCCAGCAGTTACCGGGACAGGGGGCAAGAGACCCAGTACTTC.

The chain uses TRBV9 and TRBJ2-2; 10 bases line up with TRBD2. CDR1 is SGDLS and CDR2 is YYNGEE in the germline V gene. V lost 5 bases, J lost 0 bases, and 7 bases stayed unmatched. The CDR3 is made up of 17 amino acids. Here the CDR3 reads CASSVILAGTNTGELFF. CDR3 DNA: TGTGCCAGCAGTGTAATACTAGCGGGAACGAACACCGGGGAGCTGTTTTTT.

This clone was recorded once. The chain is built from TRBV29-1 and TRBJ2-6; no definite D call. From germline, CDR1 is SQVTM and CDR2 ANQGSEA. Trimming left V 6 bases short and J 0 bases short, with 12 bases between. The CDR3 runs 15 residues. CDR3 DNA sequence: TGCAGCGTAAAAGACTCCCTCTCTGGGGCCAACGTCCTGACTTTC. This codes for CSVKDSLSGANVLTF.

The rearrangement joins TRBV5-4 to TRBJ2-7, with TRBD1 identical over 8 bases. V lost 6 bases to trimming and J lost 6 bases; unmatched junction nucleotides: 5. Germline CDR1 SGHNT, CDR2 YYREEE (reference sequence). The CDR3 has 12 amino acids. CDR3 sequence reads: CASTGRGPEQYF. DNA of the CDR3: TGTGCCAGCACCGGCAGGGGGCCCGAGCAGTACTTC.

The V gene is TRBV5-1, the J gene TRBJ1-1, with D unclear. This CDR3 has 14 residues. CDR1 and CDR2 (germline): SGHRS, YFSETQ. V gave up 2 bases and J gave up 4 bases, with 12 bases separating them. CDR3 region: CASSFSPAGTEAFF. The CDR3 nucleotides read TGCGCCAGCAGCTTTAGTCCGGCGGGCACTGAAGCTTTCTTT.

The V gene is TRBV24-1, the J gene TRBJ2-7, with D possibly TRBD2 on 5 matching bases. V lost 4 bases, J lost 3 bases, and 18 bases lay in between. The CDR3 is made up of 16 amino acids. Germline V gives CDR1 KGHDR, CDR2 SFDVKD. The CDR3 spells CATSDASYGRNYEQYF. The CDR3, as DNA: TGTGCCACCAGTGACGCTAGCTACGGACGGAACTACGAGCAGTACTTC.

This clone was seen only a few times. V is TRBV6-6 and J is TRBJ2-5, with 9 positions matching TRBD2. The trim removed 6 bases at V and 4 bases at J, leaving 9 bases unmatched. The CDR3 consists of 15 residues. Germline-derived CDR1 and CDR2 are MNHNY and SVGAGI (reference sequence). CDR3 protein: CASRWGGGAAETQYF. For the CDR3, the DNA is TGTGCCAGCAGATGGGGCGGGGGGGCCGCAGAGACCCAGTACTTC.